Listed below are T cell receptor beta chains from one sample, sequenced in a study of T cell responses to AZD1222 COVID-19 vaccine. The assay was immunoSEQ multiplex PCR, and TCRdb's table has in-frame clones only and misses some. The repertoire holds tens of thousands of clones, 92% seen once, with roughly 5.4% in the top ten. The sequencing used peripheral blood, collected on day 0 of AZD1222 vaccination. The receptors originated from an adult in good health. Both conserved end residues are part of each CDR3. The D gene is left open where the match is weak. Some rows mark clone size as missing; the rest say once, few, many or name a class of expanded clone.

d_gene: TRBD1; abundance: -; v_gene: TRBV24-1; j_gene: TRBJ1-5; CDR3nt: TGTGCCACCAGCCAGGGACAGGGCGGTCAGCCCCAGCATTTT; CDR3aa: CATSQGQGGQPQHF
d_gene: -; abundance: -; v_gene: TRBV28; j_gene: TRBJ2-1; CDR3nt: TGTGCCAGCAGTGGGACTCTAAACAATGAGCAGTTCTTC; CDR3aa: CASSGTLNNEQFF
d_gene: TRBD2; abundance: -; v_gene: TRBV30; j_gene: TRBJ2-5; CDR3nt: TGTGCCTGGAGTTTCGGGCTAGCGGGTGAAGTGGAGACCCAGTACTTC; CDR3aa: CAWSFGLAGEVETQYF
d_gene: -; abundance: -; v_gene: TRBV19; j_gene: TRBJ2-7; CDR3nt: TGTGCCAGTAGTATTGGGTCGGGACACTCCTACGAGCAGTACTTC; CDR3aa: CASSIGSGHSYEQYF
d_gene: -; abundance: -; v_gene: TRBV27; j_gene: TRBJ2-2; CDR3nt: TGTGCCAGCAGGCTTCTAGCCACCGGGGAGCTGTTTTTT; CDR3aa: CASRLLATGELFF
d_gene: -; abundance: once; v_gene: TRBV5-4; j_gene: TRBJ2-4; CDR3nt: TGTGCCAGCAGACCGGGGGGCCTAGCCAAAAACATTCAGTACTTC; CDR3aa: CASRPGGLAKNIQYF
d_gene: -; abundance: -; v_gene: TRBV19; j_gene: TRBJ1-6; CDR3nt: TGTGCCAGTAGCGGTTCGGTACGCTCACCCCTCCACTTT; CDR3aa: CASSGSVRSPLHF
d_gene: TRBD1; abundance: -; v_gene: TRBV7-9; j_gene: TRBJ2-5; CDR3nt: TGTGCCAGCAGCCCTCAGACAGGGGTCGGGGAGACCCAGTACTTC; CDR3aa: CASSPQTGVGETQYF
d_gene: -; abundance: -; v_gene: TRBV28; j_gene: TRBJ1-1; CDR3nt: TGTGCCAGCAGTTTATTCGAGGGTAGGGCCACTGAAGCTTTCTTT; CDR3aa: CASSLFEGRATEAFF
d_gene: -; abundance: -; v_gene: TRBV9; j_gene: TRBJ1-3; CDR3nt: TGTGCCAGCAGCCCGACGGGGCATGGAAACACCATATATTTT; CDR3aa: CASSPTGHGNTIYF
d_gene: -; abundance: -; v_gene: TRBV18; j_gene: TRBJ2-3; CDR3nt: TGTGCCAGCTCACCACTACGCGCAGATACGCAGTATTTT; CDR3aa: CASSPLRADTQYF
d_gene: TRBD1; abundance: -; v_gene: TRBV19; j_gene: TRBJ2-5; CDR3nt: TGTGCCAGTAGTAACCAGGGGGCTTGGGAGACCCAGTACTTC; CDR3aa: CASSNQGAWETQYF
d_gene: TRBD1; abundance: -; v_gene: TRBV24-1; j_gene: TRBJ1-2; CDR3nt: TGTGCCACCAGTGATCCCGGACGGACAGGGGGCGCAACTGGCTACACCTTC; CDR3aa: CATSDPGRTGGATGYTF
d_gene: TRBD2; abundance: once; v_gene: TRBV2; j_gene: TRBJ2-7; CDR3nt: TGTGCCAGCAAAAGCGGGACTCTTTACGAGCAGTACTTC; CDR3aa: CASKSGTLYEQYF
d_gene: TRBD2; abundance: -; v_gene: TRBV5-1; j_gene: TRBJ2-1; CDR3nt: TGCGCCAGCAGCGGGACTAGCGGGAACAATGAGCAGTTCTTC; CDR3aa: CASSGTSGNNEQFF
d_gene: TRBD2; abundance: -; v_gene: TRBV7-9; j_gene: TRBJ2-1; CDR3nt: TGTGCCAGCAGCTTAGTTAGCGGGAGTTACAATGAGCAGTTCTTC; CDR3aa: CASSLVSGSYNEQFF
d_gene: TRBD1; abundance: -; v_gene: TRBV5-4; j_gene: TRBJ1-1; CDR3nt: TGTGCCACCCGGACAGGGGGTAACACTGAAGCTTTCTTT; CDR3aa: CATRTGGNTEAFF
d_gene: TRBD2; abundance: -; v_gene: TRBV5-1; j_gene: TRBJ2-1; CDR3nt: TGCGCCAGCAGCCCGGGGACTAGCGGCAATGAGCAGTTCTTC; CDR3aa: CASSPGTSGNEQFF
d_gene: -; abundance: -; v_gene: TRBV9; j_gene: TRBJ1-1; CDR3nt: TGTGCCAGCAGCCGTCAGGGAAGGAGGGCTGAAGCTTTCTTT; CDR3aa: CASSRQGRRAEAFF
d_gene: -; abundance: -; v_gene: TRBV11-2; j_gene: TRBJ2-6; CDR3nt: TGTGCCAGCAGCTTATCGTGGGACTCTGGGGCCAACGTCCTGACTTTC; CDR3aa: CASSLSWDSGANVLTF
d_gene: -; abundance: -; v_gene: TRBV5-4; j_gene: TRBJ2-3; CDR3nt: TGTGCCAGCAGCTTTCGGCAGTCTTACACAGATACGCAGTATTTT; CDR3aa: CASSFRQSYTDTQYF
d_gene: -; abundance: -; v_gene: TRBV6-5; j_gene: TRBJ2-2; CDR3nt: TGTGCCATCCTGGACAAAGGAGGCACCGGGGAGCTGTTTTTT; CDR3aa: CAILDKGGTGELFF
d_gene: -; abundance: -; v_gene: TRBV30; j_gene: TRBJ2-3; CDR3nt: TGTGCCTGGAGTCTGGGCGAGGCGCAGTATTTT; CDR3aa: CAWSLGEAQYF
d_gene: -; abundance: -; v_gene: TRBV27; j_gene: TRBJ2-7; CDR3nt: TGTGCCAGCAGCCAAGGGACGATGGGCTACGAGCAGTACTTC; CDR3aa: CASSQGTMGYEQYF
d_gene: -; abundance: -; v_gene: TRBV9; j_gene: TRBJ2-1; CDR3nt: TGTGCCAGCAGCGTATACAGGGAGAACAATGAGCAGTTCTTC; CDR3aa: CASSVYRENNEQFF
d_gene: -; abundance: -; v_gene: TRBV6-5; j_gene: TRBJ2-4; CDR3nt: TGTGCCAGCAGTTTCCGAGCTCCGGGGACAAACATTCAGTACTTC; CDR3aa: CASSFRAPGTNIQYF
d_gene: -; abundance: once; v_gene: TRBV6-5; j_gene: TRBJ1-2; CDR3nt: TGTGCCACCAAGTCGGGGGGCAGGGACTATGGCTACACCTTC; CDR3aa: CATKSGGRDYGYTF
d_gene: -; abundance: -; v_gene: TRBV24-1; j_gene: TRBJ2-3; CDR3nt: TGTGCCACCAGTGCCCCCCCGGGGACCCCCAGGGCAGATACGCAGTATTTT; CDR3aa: CATSAPPGTPRADTQYF
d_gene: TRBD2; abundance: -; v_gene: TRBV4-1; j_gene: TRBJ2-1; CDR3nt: TGCGCCAGCAGCCAAGGGACTAGCGAGTACAATGAGCAGTTCTTC; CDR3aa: CASSQGTSEYNEQFF
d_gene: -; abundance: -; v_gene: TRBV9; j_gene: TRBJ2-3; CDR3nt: TGTGCCAGCACCTATGCGGAGGGGGCCCCTAGCACAGATACGCAGTATTTT; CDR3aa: CASTYAEGAPSTDTQYF
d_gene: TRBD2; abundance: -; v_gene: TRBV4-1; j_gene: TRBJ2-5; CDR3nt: TGCGCCAGCAGCCCTAGCGGACCCCAAGAGACCCAGTACTTC; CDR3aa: CASSPSGPQETQYF
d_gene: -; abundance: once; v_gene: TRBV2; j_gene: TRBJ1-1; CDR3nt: TGTGCCAGCAGAACCACAGGGAACACTGAAGCTTTCTTT; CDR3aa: CASRTTGNTEAFF
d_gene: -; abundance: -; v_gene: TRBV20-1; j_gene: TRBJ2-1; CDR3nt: TGCAGTGCTATTGGGTTTGGGCAGTTCTTC; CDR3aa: CSAIGFGQFF
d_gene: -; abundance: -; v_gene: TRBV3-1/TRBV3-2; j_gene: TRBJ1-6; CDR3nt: TGTGCCAGCAGATATTATAATTCACCCCTCCACTTT; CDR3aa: CASRYYNSPLHF
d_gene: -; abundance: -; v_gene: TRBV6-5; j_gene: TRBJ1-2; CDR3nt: TGTGCCAGCAGTTACTCGGCAGGGAACTATGGCTACACCTTC; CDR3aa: CASSYSAGNYGYTF
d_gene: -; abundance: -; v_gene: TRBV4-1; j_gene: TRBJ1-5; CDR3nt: TGCGCCAGCAGCCAATGGGGACCCGACGGGAATCAGCCCCAGCATTTT; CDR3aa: CASSQWGPDGNQPQHF
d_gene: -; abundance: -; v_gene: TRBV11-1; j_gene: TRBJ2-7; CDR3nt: TGTGCCAGCAGCAGAGGTGGACTGGGTGACGAGCAGTACTTC; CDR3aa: CASSRGGLGDEQYF
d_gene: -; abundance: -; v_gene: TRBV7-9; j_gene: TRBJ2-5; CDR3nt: TGTGCCAGCATGACACCTCAAGAGACCCAGTACTTC; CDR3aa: CASMTPQETQYF
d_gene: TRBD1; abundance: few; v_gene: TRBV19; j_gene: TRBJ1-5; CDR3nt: TGTGCCAGTAGTATAGTGACAGGGGGCGCAGCTTATAGCAATCAGCCCCAGCATTTT; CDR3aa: CASSIVTGGAAYSNQPQHF
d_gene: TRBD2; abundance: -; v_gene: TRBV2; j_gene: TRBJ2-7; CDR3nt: TGTGCCAGCAGTGAAGCGCCCGGGACTAGCACTTTATTC; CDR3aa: CASSEAPGTSTLF
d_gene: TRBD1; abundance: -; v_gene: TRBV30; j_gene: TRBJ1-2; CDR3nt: TGTGCCTGGAGCGGACAGGGTAGCGGCTACACCTTC; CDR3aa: CAWSGQGSGYTF
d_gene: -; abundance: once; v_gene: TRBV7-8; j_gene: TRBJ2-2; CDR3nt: TGTGCCAGCAGCCCGATGGGGGCGACCGGGGAGCTGTTTTTT; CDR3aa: CASSPMGATGELFF
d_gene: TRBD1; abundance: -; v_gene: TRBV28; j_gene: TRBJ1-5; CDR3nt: TGTGCCAGCAGTTTTCCCGGGGGACAGCCTCGGGAGCCCCAGCATTTT; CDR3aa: CASSFPGGQPREPQHF
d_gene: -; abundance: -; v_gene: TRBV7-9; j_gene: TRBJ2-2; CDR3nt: TGTGCCAGCCCCGGGCCCCTAGACACCGGGGAGCTGTTTTTT; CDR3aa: CASPGPLDTGELFF
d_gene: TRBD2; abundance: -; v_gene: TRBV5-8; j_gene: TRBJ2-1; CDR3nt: TGTGCCAGCAGCAGAGGGACTAGCGGATACAATGAGCAGTTCTTC; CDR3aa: CASSRGTSGYNEQFF
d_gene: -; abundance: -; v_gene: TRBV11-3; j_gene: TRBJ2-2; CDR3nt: TGTGCCAGCAGCCATCGGCAGGGGCTGCGAGAGGAGCTGTTTTTT; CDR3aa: CASSHRQGLREELFF